A single sample is the source of the 15 T cell receptor beta chains below, sequenced in a study of T cells in narcolepsy. Data came from immunoSEQ multiplex PCR; TCRdb stores just in-frame clones and leaves some out. This table holds 35,000 to 40,000 clones, roughly 88% found once. Sequencing was performed on CD45RA- memory CD4+ T cells from PBMCs. The source is a human donor with narcolepsy.

The J gene is TRBJ1-4, the V gene TRBV7-2; D ambiguous. The CDR3 totals 16 residues. V lost 5 bases to trimming and J lost 0 bases, with 13 bases between them. In germline, CDR1 is SGHTA, CDR2 FQGNSA. CDR3 loop: CASSPQLGATNEKLFF. CDR3 coding DNA: TGTGCCAGCAGCCCGCAACTCGGTGCAACTAATGAAAAACTGTTTTTT.

Written as DNA, the CDR3 is TGTGCCAGCAGCTCCTTTGGAGGCCTTAACTATGGCTACACCTTC. Translated, it gives CASSSFGGLNYGYTF. This chain links TRBV7-2 with TRBJ1-2; D not resolved. The germline V and J ends were trimmed by 4 bases and 1 base, with 13 bases remaining between them. There are 15 residues in the CDR3. The germline gives CDR1 SGHTA, CDR2 FQGNSA. The variable domain in full, completed from reference TRBV7-2 and TRBJ1-2, reads GAGVSQSPSNKVTEKGKDVELRCDPISGHTALYWYRQSLGQGLEFLIYFQGNSAPDKSGLPSDRFSAERTGGSVSTLTIQRTQQEDSAVYLCASSSFGGLNYGYTFGSGTRLTVV.

The chain employs TRBV11-1 and TRBJ2-5, with D possibly being TRBD2 (5 bases). The V end was cut by 5 bases, the J end by 1 base, with 17 bases between. There are 16 residues in the CDR3. Germline values: CDR1 SGHAT, CDR2 FQDESV (reference sequence). In DNA form, the CDR3 reads TGTGCCAGCAGCCCGCGGGTCAAAAGGGCCCAAGAGACCCAGTACTTC. Its protein is CASSPRVKRAQETQYF.

The chain has TRBV4-3 and TRBJ2-5; a possible D gene is TRBD1 (6 bases). CDR3 size: 14 residues. Trimming took off 0 bases at V and 4 bases at J, with 9 bases between the two ends. CDR1 and CDR2 (germline): LGHNA, YSLEER. The CDR3 here is CASSQEDRRETQYF. CDR3 nucleotides: TGCGCCAGCAGCCAAGAGGACAGAAGAGAGACCCAGTACTTC.

This clone has just one count. J is TRBJ2-1 and V is TRBV7-2; a weak D match, TRBD2 (5 bases). Per the germline V gene, CDR1 is SGHTA and CDR2 is FQGNSA. V was trimmed by 0 bases and J by 6 bases, leaving 12 bases between them. CDR3 length: 15 residues. The CDR3 is CASSLARAVFNEQFF. The CDR3 bases are TGTGCCAGCAGCTTAGCGCGGGCGGTATTCAATGAGCAGTTCTTC.

This clone was counted between two and nine times. The V gene is TRBV7-9, the J gene TRBJ1-2; the D is unclear. CDR3 length: 14 amino acids. Germline V gives CDR1 SEHNR, CDR2 FQNEAQ (reference sequence). Between the trimmed V and J ends, which lost 1 base and 4 bases, there was a span of 10 bases. CDR3 bases: TGTGCCAGCAGCTTAGGTGCACAGAGCTATGGCTACACCTTC. Translated, it gives CASSLGAQSYGYTF.

The gene calls are TRBV4-1 and TRBJ1-4; D call uncertain. V gave up 4 bases and J gave up 3 bases, with 12 bases separating them. Germline V lookup: CDR1 MGHRA, CDR2 YSYEKL. This CDR3 comprises 15 residues. The CDR3 DNA is TGCGCCAGCAGCCTACATGGAGCCTCTAATGAAAAACTGTTTTTT. Translating it yields CASSLHGASNEKLFF.

V gene TRBV4-3 combines with J gene TRBJ2-3; TRBD2 aligns across 11 bases. This CDR3 is 20 amino acids long. V lost 0 bases and J lost 0; bases outside the gene matches: 11. Germline-derived CDR1 and CDR2 are LGHNA and YSLEER. CDR3 DNA: TGCGCCAGCAGCCAAGATGTCCTAGCGGGGGGCCGAACTAGCACAGATACGCAGTATTTT. Residues: CASSQDVLAGGRTSTDTQYF.

This clone has just one count. The V call is TRBV5-1, the J call TRBJ1-4, with a tentative D call TRBD1 (6 bases). This CDR3 has 15 amino acids. Germline V gives CDR1 SGHRS, CDR2 YFSETQ. Trimming pared 7 bases from V and 8 bases from J, leaving 21 bases between. The CDR3 bases are TGCGCCAGCCGACAGGACTCATTACTTGGGGAAAAACTGTTTTTT. Protein sequence: CASRQDSLLGEKLFF.

V is TRBV18 and J is TRBJ1-6, with 7 nucleotides matching TRBD1. Germline V gives CDR1 KGHSH, CDR2 LQKENI. This CDR3 is built from 20 residues. V shed 3 bases and J 0 bases; nucleotides not matched to a gene: 14. Written as DNA, the CDR3 is TGTGCCAGCTCACCTACACCGGGACAGCCGTCGAGCTCCTATAATTCACCCCTCCACTTT. The encoded protein is CASSPTPGQPSSSYNSPLHF.

The gene calls are TRBV4-3 and TRBJ2-6, with 7 bases fitting TRBD1. CDR1 and CDR2 from the germline V gene are LGHNA and YSLEER. V shed 4 bases and J 4 bases; nucleotides not matched to a gene: 7. CDR3 length: 16 residues. CDR3 protein: CASSPTGEAGANVLTF. The CDR3 DNA reads as TGCGCCAGCAGCCCTACAGGGGAAGCGGGGGCCAACGTCCTGACTTTC.

This chain joins TRBV19 and TRBJ1-2; D is possibly TRBD1 (5 bases). The length of the CDR3 is 17 residues. Per germline, CDR1 LNHDA and CDR2 SQIVND (reference sequence). V was clipped by 7 bases and J by 0 bases, with 21 bases between them. The CDR3 loop is CASNSRSGPQANYGYTF. The CDR3 region has the DNA TGTGCCAGTAACTCACGTTCGGGACCTCAAGCTAACTATGGCTACACCTTC.

This sequence joins TRBV19 and TRBJ2-2; D is undetermined. The CDR3 runs to 15 residues. Germline V gene data show CDR1 as LNHDA and CDR2 as SQIVND (reference sequence). Between the trimmed V and J ends, which lost 10 bases and 5 bases, there was a span of 20 bases. CDR3 coding DNA: TGTGCCACCTCTCACGGAGTCCGCCGGACCGGGGAGCTGTTTTTT. Translation gives CATSHGVRRTGELFF.

The sample holds a few counts of this clone. The chain couples TRBV7-2 to TRBJ1-5, with 7 bases lining up with TRBD1. The junction had 5 bases not matched to a gene; V was cut back by 5 bases and J by 4 bases. Per the germline V gene, CDR1 is SGHTA and CDR2 is FQGNSA. The CDR3 covers 14 residues. The DNA of the CDR3 is TGTGCCAGCAGCACAAGACAGGGTAATCAGCCCCAGCATTTT. This gives the protein CASSTRQGNQPQHF.

The chain uses TRBV7-2 and TRBJ2-7, with D unresolved. Looked up from germline, CDR1 is SGHTA and CDR2 is FQGNSA. CDR3 length: 12 residues. Trimming took 3 bases from V and 0 from J, leaving 3 bases between them. DNA for the CDR3: TGTGCCAGCAGCTTGAGCTCCTACGAGCAGTACTTC. This codes for CASSLSSYEQYF.